This TCR beta chain was sequenced for a study of cytomegalovirus exposure and HLA in healthy donors. The study's findings and limits: With further analysis later on, most CMV-associated TCR beta chains appeared HLA-restricted.

The PCR employed 60 Vbeta primers together with 13 Jbeta primers. Clones were read by immunoSEQ multiplex PCR, and TCRdb kept only the in-frame ones, dropping some. The sample has about 140,000 clones; about 74% are singletons. This CDR3 spans 15 amino acids. Germline CDR1 and CDR2: LGHNA and YNFKEQ. Trimming removed 2 bases from V and 5 bases from J; junction bases left unmatched: 3. In this sample, this clone turned up once. Its antigen remains unidentified. The J gene is TRBJ2-3, the V gene TRBV4-2; TRBD1 matches 11 bases. The sample consisted of PBMCs. This receptor was taken from a woman aged 50 to 65 in good health and CMV-seronegative. CDR3 in amino acids: CASSQRGQGEDTQYF. The CDR3 DNA reads TGTGCCAGCAGCCAACGGGGACAGGGGGAAGATACGCAGTATTTT.